These T cell receptor beta chains were read from a single sample in a study of blood T cell repertoires in COVID-19. Sequenced by immunoSEQ multiplex PCR; TCRdb stores in-frame clones only, minus some. Among roughly 250,000 clones listed, approximately 86% were seen once. The sequenced sample consisted of PBMCs or T cells enriched from blood (not recorded which). These receptors were taken from a woman between 50 and 59 years old who had recovered from COVID-19. CDR3s include the opening cysteine and the closing phenylalanine or tryptophan. A D gene is named only where the DNA matches it firmly. Clone size, where shown, is once, few, many, or a class for clones that have expanded.

V	D	J	size	CDR3	DNA
TRBV11-2	-	TRBJ2-2	-	CASSSTRDGELFF	TGTGCCAGCAGTTCCACTAGAGACGGGGAGCTGTTTTTT
TRBV29-1	TRBD2	TRBJ2-7	-	CSVNPSGRAEEQYF	TGCAGCGTGAACCCTAGCGGGAGGGCCGAAGAGCAGTACTTC
TRBV7-3	-	TRBJ2-5	-	CASSQEGPWETQYF	TGTGCCAGCAGCCAGGAGGGCCCGTGGGAGACCCAGTACTTC
TRBV21-1	-	TRBJ1-6	once	CASSRKSRGLTASLSPLHF	TGTGCCAGCAGCAGAAAATCCCGGGGACTGACAGCCTCACTTTCACCCCTCCACTTT
TRBV5-1	TRBD2	TRBJ2-7	-	CASSKELAREVHEQYF	TGCGCCAGCAGCAAAGAACTAGCGAGGGAGGTCCACGAGCAGTACTTC
TRBV30	TRBD2	TRBJ2-7	-	CAWHSGTPAYEQYF	TGTGCCTGGCATAGCGGGACTCCGGCCTACGAGCAGTACTTC
TRBV28	TRBD2	TRBJ2-1	few	CASSLWGATRLAGGPGNEQFF	TGTGCCAGCAGTTTATGGGGGGCAACCCGACTAGCGGGAGGTCCTGGCAATGAGCAGTTCTTC
TRBV19	-	TRBJ1-1	-	CASSPRSGGLNTEAFF	TGTGCCAGTAGTCCCCGCTCGGGAGGCCTGAACACTGAAGCTTTCTTT
TRBV2	TRBD1	TRBJ1-6	-	CASGRQDRDSPLHF	TGTGCCAGCGGCCGCCAGGACAGGGACTCACCCCTCCACTTT
TRBV7-9	-	TRBJ1-1	-	CASSLGAGVAFF	TGTGCCAGCAGCTTAGGGGCAGGGGTAGCTTTCTTT
TRBV6-5	TRBD1	TRBJ1-1	-	CASSYSNQGAVTEAFF	TGTGCCAGCAGTTACTCGAATCAGGGGGCAGTCACTGAAGCTTTCTTT
TRBV7-8	-	TRBJ1-2	-	CASSFPQSFGYTF	TGTGCCAGCAGCTTTCCACAGAGCTTCGGCTACACCTTC
TRBV10-3	-	TRBJ1-2	-	CAISEPIVRGYTF	TGTGCCATCAGTGAGCCCATAGTTCGTGGCTACACCTTC
TRBV5-1	TRBD2	TRBJ2-3	-	CASSLYVSGTTDTQYF	TGCGCCAGCAGCTTGTATGTTAGCGGGACCACAGATACGCAGTATTTT
TRBV14	TRBD1	TRBJ2-7	-	CASSQVTGGSYEQYF	TGTGCCAGCAGCCAAGTCACAGGGGGCTCCTACGAGCAGTACTTC
TRBV12-5	TRBD2	TRBJ2-7	-	CASGSRLAANSYEQYF	TGTGCTAGTGGTTCCAGACTAGCGGCAAACTCCTACGAGCAGTACTTC
TRBV2	TRBD1	TRBJ1-2	-	CASSDGTGGVGGYTF	TGTGCCAGCAGTGATGGGACAGGGGGCGTTGGCGGCTACACCTTC
TRBV5-1	-	TRBJ1-2	once	CASSFNRDDYGYTF	TGCGCCAGCAGCTTCAACAGGGATGACTATGGCTACACCTTC
TRBV7-2	TRBD2	TRBJ2-2	-	CASSLVPRGRADTGELFF	TGTGCCAGCAGCTTAGTCCCTCGGGGGAGGGCGGACACCGGGGAGCTGTTTTTT
TRBV7-9	-	TRBJ1-1	-	CASSSPIVNRNTEAFF	TGTGCCAGCAGCTCCCCAATTGTGAACAGGAACACTGAAGCTTTCTTT
TRBV30	TRBD2	TRBJ2-3	-	CACLKSGSADTQYF	TGTGCCTGTCTAAAAAGCGGGAGTGCAGATACGCAGTATTTT
TRBV9	TRBD1	TRBJ1-3	-	CASSRDSLLNTIYF	TGTGCCAGCAGCAGGGACAGCCTACTGAACACCATATATTTT
TRBV6-5	TRBD1	TRBJ1-1	-	CASSIQGATEAFF	TGTGCCAGCAGCATACAGGGGGCGACTGAAGCTTTCTTT
TRBV10-1	TRBD2	TRBJ2-1	-	CASSGTSGVNARSYNEQFF	TGCGCCAGCAGTGGGACTAGCGGGGTAAACGCTCGCTCCTACAATGAGCAGTTCTTC
TRBV19	TRBD1	TRBJ1-2	-	CASSQRRDRGEGYTF	TGTGCCAGTAGTCAACGGCGGGACAGGGGGGAAGGCTACACCTTC
TRBV3-1/TRBV3-2	-	TRBJ2-2	-	CASSSGLSTGELFF	TGTGCCAGCAGCTCCGGACTGTCCACCGGGGAGCTGTTTTTT
TRBV19	-	TRBJ1-1	-	CASREQGTEAFF	TGTGCCAGCCGGGAGCAGGGAACTGAAGCTTTCTTT
TRBV4-3	-	TRBJ2-3	-	CASSQRRGTDTQYF	TGCGCCAGCAGCCAGCGCAGGGGCACAGATACGCAGTATTTT
TRBV5-6	TRBD1	TRBJ1-3	once	CASSLRQGNSGNTIYF	TGTGCCAGCAGCTTAAGACAGGGGAATTCTGGAAACACCATATATTTT
TRBV11-3	-	TRBJ2-2	few	CASSLTGTLGRELFF	TGTGCCAGCAGCCTTACGGGGACTCTGGGCCGGGAGCTGTTTTTT
TRBV20-1	-	TRBJ2-1	-	CSARRYNEQFF	TGCAGTGCTAGACGTTACAATGAGCAGTTCTTC
TRBV9	-	TRBJ1-3	-	CASSVEQGSGNTIYF	TGTGCCAGCAGCGTAGAACAGGGCTCTGGAAACACCATATATTTT
TRBV5-1	-	TRBJ1-1	-	CASSLLQGYNAEAFF	TGCGCCAGCAGCTTGCTCCAGGGGTACAACGCTGAAGCTTTCTTT
TRBV18	TRBD1	TRBJ2-7	-	CASSPGTGFSEQYF	TGTGCCAGCTCGCCCGGGACAGGGTTCTCCGAGCAGTACTTC
TRBV24-1	-	TRBJ2-2	-	CATSDARLGDTGELFF	TGTGCCACCAGTGATGCTCGACTAGGCGACACCGGGGAGCTGTTTTTT
TRBV5-1	-	TRBJ1-2	-	CASSLERSAAIYGYTF	TGCGCCAGCAGCTTGGAGAGGTCGGCAGCTATCTATGGCTACACCTTC
TRBV2	-	TRBJ1-2	once	CASRANGGQGGYTF	TGTGCCAGCAGGGCCAACGGGGGGCAGGGTGGCTACACCTTC
TRBV5-4	-	TRBJ2-7	-	CASSSFQGQWDEQYF	TGTGCCAGCAGCTCATTTCAGGGTCAGTGGGACGAGCAGTACTTC
TRBV2	TRBD1	TRBJ1-2	-	CASSRDRVSYGYTF	TGTGCCAGCAGTCGGGACAGGGTTAGCTATGGCTACACCTTC
TRBV29-1	-	TRBJ2-1	-	CSVYKRRDEQFF	TGCAGCGTTTATAAGCGGCGTGATGAGCAGTTCTTC
TRBV29-1	TRBD2	TRBJ2-5	-	CSVWEGETQYF	TGCAGCGTTTGGGAGGGTGAGACCCAGTACTTC
TRBV6-5	TRBD1	TRBJ1-2	-	CASSQGVGYGYTF	TGTGCCAGCAGCCAGGGGGTTGGCTATGGCTACACCTTC
TRBV7-9	TRBD2	TRBJ2-5	-	CASSRLAGGPETQYF	TGTGCCAGCAGTAGACTAGCGGGAGGGCCCGAGACCCAGTACTTC
TRBV28	-	TRBJ1-2	-	CASSPLGGVQANYGYTF	TGTGCCAGCAGTCCCCTCGGAGGTGTACAAGCTAACTATGGCTACACCTTC
TRBV27	TRBD1	TRBJ1-1	-	CASREGAWTEAFF	TGTGCCAGCAGAGAGGGGGCTTGGACTGAAGCTTTCTTT
TRBV5-1	-	TRBJ1-3	once	CASSLPDIASGNTIYF	TGCGCCAGCAGCTTACCGGACATTGCCTCTGGAAACACCATATATTTT
TRBV28	-	TRBJ1-6	-	CASKPGTFSSYNSPLHF	TGTGCCAGCAAACCGGGGACATTTTCCTCCTATAATTCACCCCTCCACTTT
TRBV30	-	TRBJ1-2	-	CAWSPTNYGYTF	TGTGCCTGGAGTCCCACTAACTATGGCTACACCTTC
TRBV2	TRBD1	TRBJ2-7	-	CASSAGGGQGTYEQYF	TGTGCCAGCAGTGCGGGTGGGGGACAGGGCACCTACGAGCAGTACTTC